This entry is about one T cell receptor (beta chain). Its antigen is unknown. This entry comes from a study of post-analysis software for immune sequencing data. General observations from the study: With TRBV5-6, TRBV5-1 and TRBV20-1 included, about 5 TRBV segments were more frequent in patients than in controls. Relative to controls, patients with multiple sclerosis showed significantly lower normalized Chao1 diversity.

Unique molecular identifiers were carried by the TCR beta cDNA libraries. MiXCR was run by TCRdb on the PCR reads, yielding one entry per CDR3 protein. The table records roughly 600,000 distinct CDR3 sequences, roughly 45% of them present only once. Per the germline V gene, CDR1 is DFQATT and CDR2 is SNEGSKA (reference sequence). This CDR3 is built from 17 residues. Trimming left V 3 bases short and J 3 bases short, with 21 bases between. The chain couples TRBV20-1 to TRBJ1-5; unclear D gene. The TCR was taken from a girl aged 5-17 years with multiple sclerosis. Sequencing was carried out using blood. In nucleotides, the CDR3 is TGCAGTGCTAGTAGGCCAGGCGGTCGGTTTAACAATCAGCCCCAGCATTTT. It is translated as CSASRPGGRFNNQPQHF.